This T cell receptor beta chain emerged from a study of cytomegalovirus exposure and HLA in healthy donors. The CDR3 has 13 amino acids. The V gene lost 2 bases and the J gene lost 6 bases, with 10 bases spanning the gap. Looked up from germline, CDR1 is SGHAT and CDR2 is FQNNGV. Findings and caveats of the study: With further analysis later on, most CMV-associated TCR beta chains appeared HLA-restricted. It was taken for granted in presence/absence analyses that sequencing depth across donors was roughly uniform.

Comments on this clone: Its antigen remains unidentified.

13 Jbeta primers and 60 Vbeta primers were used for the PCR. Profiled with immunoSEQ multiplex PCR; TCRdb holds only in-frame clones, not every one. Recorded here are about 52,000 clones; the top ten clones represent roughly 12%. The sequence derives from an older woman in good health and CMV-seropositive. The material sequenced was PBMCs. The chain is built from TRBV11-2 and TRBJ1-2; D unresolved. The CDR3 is CASSLTTFDGYTF. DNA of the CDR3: TGTGCCAGCAGCTTAACAACATTCGATGGCTACACCTTC. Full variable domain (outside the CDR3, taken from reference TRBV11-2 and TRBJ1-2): EAGVAQSPRYKIIEKRQSVAFWCNPISGHATLYWYQQILGQGPKLLIQFQNNGVVDDSQLPKDRFSAERLKGVDSTLKIQPAKLEDSAVYLCASSLTTFDGYTFGSGTRLTVV.